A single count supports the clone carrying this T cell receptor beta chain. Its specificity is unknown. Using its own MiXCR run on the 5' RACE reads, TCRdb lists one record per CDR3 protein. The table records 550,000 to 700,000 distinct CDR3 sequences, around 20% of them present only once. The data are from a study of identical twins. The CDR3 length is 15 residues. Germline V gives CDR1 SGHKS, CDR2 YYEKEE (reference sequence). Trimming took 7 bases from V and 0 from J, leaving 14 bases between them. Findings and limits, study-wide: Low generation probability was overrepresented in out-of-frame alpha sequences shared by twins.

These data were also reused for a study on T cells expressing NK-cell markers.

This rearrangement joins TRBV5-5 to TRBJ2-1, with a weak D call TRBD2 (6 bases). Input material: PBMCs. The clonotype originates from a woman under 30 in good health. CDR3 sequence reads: CASVAPGSSYNEQFF. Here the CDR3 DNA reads TGTGCCAGCGTGGCCCCCGGGAGCTCCTACAATGAGCAGTTCTTC.